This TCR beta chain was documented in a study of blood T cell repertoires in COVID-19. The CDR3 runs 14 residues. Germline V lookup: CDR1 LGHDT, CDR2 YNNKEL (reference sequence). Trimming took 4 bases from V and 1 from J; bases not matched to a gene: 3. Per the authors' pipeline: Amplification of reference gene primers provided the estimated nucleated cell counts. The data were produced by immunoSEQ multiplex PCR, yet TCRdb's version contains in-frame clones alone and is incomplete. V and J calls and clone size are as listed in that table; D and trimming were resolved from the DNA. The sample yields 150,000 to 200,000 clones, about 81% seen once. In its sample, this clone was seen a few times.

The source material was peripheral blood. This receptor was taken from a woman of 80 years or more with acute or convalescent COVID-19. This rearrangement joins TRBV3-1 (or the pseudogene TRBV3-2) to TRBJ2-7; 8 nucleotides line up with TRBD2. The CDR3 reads CASSPSGLSYEQYF. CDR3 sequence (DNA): TGTGCCAGCAGCCCTAGCGGGCTTTCCTACGAGCAGTACTTC.